The present TCR beta chain was sequenced within a study of shared clonotypes between healthy human individuals. Across the study: Per donor, three plates held CD4 naive cells, three held CD4 memory, two held CD8 naive and one held CD8 memory.

The naive CD8 fraction comprised CD45RO-negative cells positively selected for CCR7 and excluded terminally differentiated effector memory CD45RA+ cells. Donors had no recently reported acute infections or vaccinations and were HIV-negative. CDR1 is SGHTS and CDR2 is YDEGEE in the germline V gene. Trimming removed 0 bases from V and 8 bases from J, with 20 bases in between. The CDR3 runs to 17 residues. Sequenced by immunoSEQ multiplex PCR; TCRdb stores in-frame clones only, minus some. The profile covers over 2,000,000 clones, with 80% to 95% appearing a single time and about 1.6% taken by the ten largest.

The sample comprised naive CD8+ T cells from PBMCs. The clonotype was recovered from a man aged 18 to 30 in good health. Some clones in this sample may be carry-over from other donors' samples. J is TRBJ2-2 and V is TRBV5-8; D not certain. This chain's CDR3 is CASSLVSGPTVGGELFF. The CDR3 bases are TGTGCCAGCAGCTTGGTATCAGGACCCACCGTTGGGGGGGAGCTGTTTTTT.